This TCR beta chain is from a study of T cells in tumors after PD-1 blockade. Study at large: Daily vismodegib 150 mg continued in a subset of anti-PD-1-treated patients. Study outcomes and limitations: Blood contained about two fifths of the tumor's TCR clonotypes.

Tumor or blood genomic DNA was sequenced, with inputs of about 616 ng to 6,500 ng. With 2 bases clipped from V and 8 bases from J, the junction kept 9 bases outside the gene matches. Per the germline V gene, CDR1 is KGHSH and CDR2 is LQKENI. This CDR3 is built from 15 residues. Comments on this clone: Its antigen remains unknown.

This table comes from immunoSEQ multiplex PCR, and its TCRdb copy is limited to in-frame clones, with some not included. This sample carries around 50,000 clones, approximately 79% of them seen once, and the ten largest clones take approximately 16%. The source material was PBMCs, sampled before anti-PD-1 treatment. J is TRBJ1-2 and V is TRBV18; 9 nucleotides agree with TRBD1. The sequence derives from a human donor with basal cell carcinoma. The DNA of the CDR3 is TGTGCCAGCTCACCATCGGGACAGGGTGGCGAAGGCTACACCTTC. It is translated as CASSPSGQGGEGYTF.